Following are 21 T cell receptor beta chains from one sample sequenced in a study of T cell repertoires in cytomegalovirus infection. TCRdb fed the reads into MiXCR, producing one record per CDR3 protein. The table has approximately 180,000 distinct CDR3 sequences, approximately 19% seen once; the top ten hold less than 3.5%. The sequenced material came from PBMCs. Every receptor here comes from a human donor in good health (CMV status not recorded). Some clones in this sample may be carry-over from other donors' samples.

This clonotype came up many times. V is TRBV19 and J is TRBJ1-5; D not resolved. Germline assignment: CDR1 LNHDA and CDR2 SQIVND (reference sequence). This CDR3 contains 13 residues. V dropped 7 bases and J dropped 5 bases, with 12 bases sitting between them. The CDR3 reads CASNLGWDQPQHF. Written as DNA, the CDR3 is TGTGCCAGTAACCTCGGGTGGGATCAGCCCCAGCATTTT.

The chain carries TRBV20-1 and TRBJ1-5, with D maybe TRBD1 (5 bases). Germline V gene lookup returns CDR1 DFQATT and CDR2 SNEGSKA (reference sequence). This CDR3 is built from 12 residues. V gave up 3 bases and J gave up 8 bases, with 11 bases separating them. As DNA, the CDR3 is TGCAGTGCTAGGACAGTTCTAGAGCCCCAGCATTTT. This gives the protein CSARTVLEPQHF.

The chain links TRBV7-8 to TRBJ1-5; perhaps TRBD1 as D (6 bases). The CDR3 is 15 residues long. The ends were cut back, 1 base at V and 5 bases at J, with 12 bases in the middle. The germline V gene encodes CDR1 SGHVS and CDR2 FQNEAQ. The CDR3 bases are TGTGCCAGCAGCTTAGTAAGCAGGGGATATCAGCCCCAGCATTTT. The encoded protein is CASSLVSRGYQPQHF.

This clonotype was counted ten times or more. V is TRBV7-3 and J is TRBJ2-2; D perhaps matches TRBD2 (5 bases). The CDR3 sequence is 15 residues long. V was trimmed by 5 bases and J by 3 bases, leaving 13 bases between them. CDR1 is SGHTA, CDR2 FQGTGA, per germline. CDR3 loop: CASSLQSGYTGELFF. In DNA, the CDR3 is TGTGCCAGCAGCCTACAGTCGGGGTACACCGGGGAGCTGTTTTTT.

This clonotype was seen repeatedly, ten times or more. The chain couples TRBV7-2 to TRBJ2-1, with 14 bases matching TRBD2. The V segment lost 5 bases and the J segment 8 bases; nucleotides outside the gene matches: 8. Per germline, CDR1 SGHTA and CDR2 FQGNSA. This CDR3 is 16 amino acids long. In DNA form, the CDR3 reads TGTGCCAGCAGCATCCGACTAGCGGGAGGGGGGGATGAGCAGTTCTTC. This sequence encodes CASSIRLAGGGDEQFF.

V and J are TRBV14 and TRBJ2-7; 7 bases are shared with TRBD1. CDR3 length: 16 amino acids. V gave up 2 bases and J gave up 6 bases; unmatched junction bases: 13. The V gene's germline CDR1 is SGHDN and CDR2 FVKESK. CDR3 sequence (DNA): TGTGCCAGCAGCCAATTATACAGGGGTTCAGGAGGCGAGCAGTACTTC. As protein: CASSQLYRGSGGEQYF.

For this clonotype: This may be a read error: a much more frequent sequence differs by one nucleotide. V and J are TRBV6-5 and TRBJ1-1; no firm D call. The CDR3 covers 16 residues. Germline-derived CDR1 and CDR2 are MNHEY and SVGAGI. The CDR3 nucleotides are TGTGCCACCAGTTACTCGAGTAGCACCAGAGGCTCCGAAGCTTTCTTT. Residues: CATSYSSSTRGSEAFF.

The table lists this clonotype with a few counts. This chain joins TRBV7-9 and TRBJ2-5, with D possibly TRBD1 on 7 matching bases. This CDR3 spans 14 amino acids. Per the germline V gene, CDR1 is SEHNR and CDR2 is FQNEAQ (reference sequence). Trimming cost V 3 bases and J 4 bases, with 12 bases left between them. CDR3: CASSFQGGGETQYF. The CDR3, as DNA: TGTGCCAGCAGCTTCCAGGGGGGAGGAGAGACCCAGTACTTC.

The V gene is TRBV28, the J gene TRBJ1-2, with a possible D match to TRBD1 (5 bases). Trimming removed 5 bases at V and 4 bases at J, with 17 bases between. CDR3 length equals 15 residues. Per germline, CDR1 MDHEN and CDR2 SYDVKM. The CDR3 DNA reads as TGTGCCAGCAGTCCGGGACGGAGAATGCTCTATGGCTACACCTTC. Amino acid sequence: CASSPGRRMLYGYTF.

This clonotype has more than one count but fewer than ten. V is TRBV7-9 and J is TRBJ1-1; TRBD1 is a possible D gene (5 bases). CDR3 size: 14 residues. Trimming removed 2 bases at V and 5 bases at J, with 12 bases between. Looked up from germline, CDR1 is SEHNR and CDR2 is FQNEAQ (reference sequence). In nucleotides, the CDR3 is TGTGCCAGCAGCTTACGACAGCTGGCGACTGAAGCTTTCTTT. Translation: CASSLRQLATEAFF.

The rearrangement uses TRBV12-3 or TRBV12-4 and TRBJ2-1; 8 bases fit TRBD2. V gave up 5 bases and J gave up 5 bases; unmatched junction bases: 11. The CDR3 sequence is 16 residues long. The CDR3 DNA sequence: TGTGCCAGCAGTACATCCTCTAGCGGGTATAACAATGAGCAGTTCTTC. Protein product: CASSTSSSGYNNEQFF.

This clonotype was counted many times. The chain is built from TRBV7-9 and TRBJ2-3; D call uncertain. The germline V gene has CDR1 SEHNR and CDR2 FQNEAQ (reference sequence). V lost 3 bases to trimming and J lost 2 bases, with 12 bases between them. This CDR3 region has 15 residues. The CDR3 loop reads CASSLDVSSTDTQYF. The CDR3, as DNA: TGTGCCAGCAGCTTGGACGTATCATCCACAGATACGCAGTATTTT.

The rearrangement uses TRBV19 and TRBJ1-1; D not resolved. Trimming pared 1 base from V and 0 bases from J, leaving 9 bases between. Germline CDR1 and CDR2: LNHDA and SQIVND (reference sequence). This CDR3 has 15 amino acids. CDR3: CASSIGAAMNTEAFF. CDR3 nucleotide sequence: TGTGCCAGTAGTATAGGGGCGGCTATGAACACTGAAGCTTTCTTT. Full variable domain (outside the CDR3, taken from reference TRBV19 and TRBJ1-1): DGGITQSPKYLFRKEGQNVTLSCEQNLNHDAMYWYRQDPGQGLRLIYYSQIVNDFQKGDIAEGYSVSREKKESFPLTVTSAQKNPTAFYLCASSIGAAMNTEAFFGQGTRLTVV.

At least ten counts were recorded for this clonotype. The chain carries TRBV7-2 and TRBJ1-3, with D tentatively TRBD1 (6 bases). V was shortened by 5 bases and J by 0 bases, with 14 bases between the two germline ends. The CDR3 totals 16 residues. Germline V gene sequence: CDR1 SGHTA, CDR2 FQGNSA. In DNA, the CDR3 is TGTGCCAGCAGCAGGGGGGGGGAGAGCTCTGGAAACACCATATATTTT. It codes for CASSRGGESSGNTIYF.

This chain uses TRBV7-4 with TRBJ1-2; D unclear. Germline loops: CDR1 SGHVT, CDR2 SQSDAQ. V was cut by 1 base and J by 3 bases, with 9 bases left in between. The CDR3 runs 14 residues. The CDR3 DNA follows: TGTGCCAGCAGCTTAGAAGGCAGTTACTATGGCTACACCTTC. Encoded protein: CASSLEGSYYGYTF.

This clonotype was counted ten times or more. The genes are TRBV28 and TRBJ1-3, with D tentatively TRBD1 (6 bases). Trimming took 6 bases from V and 0 from J, leaving 9 bases between them. This CDR3 has 14 amino acids. Germline V gene sequence: CDR1 MDHEN, CDR2 SYDVKM. The CDR3 protein is CASRTGHSGNTIYF. The CDR3 bases are TGTGCCAGCAGGACAGGTCACTCTGGAAACACCATATATTTT.

This clonotype was seen at least ten times. The chain has TRBV7-8 and TRBJ2-5; 8 positions match TRBD2. This CDR3 spans 17 amino acids. J was trimmed by 3 bases and V by 1 base; bases with no gene match: 10. Germline CDR1 reads SGHVS; CDR2 reads FQNEAQ. CDR3 sequence: CASSLVSGRRVKETQYF. CDR3 bases: TGTGCCAGCAGCTTAGTGAGCGGGAGAAGGGTAAAAGAGACCCAGTACTTC.

This clonotype was counted only a few times. J is TRBJ1-1 and V is TRBV7-9; D is possibly TRBD1 (5 bases). Germline loops: CDR1 SEHNR, CDR2 FQNEAQ (reference sequence). The CDR3 sequence is 15 residues long. Deletions cut 3 bases from V and 5 bases from J, with 16 bases between. CDR3 loop: CASSFQGRAGTEAFF. CDR3 DNA: TGTGCCAGCAGCTTTCAGGGTAGGGCTGGGACTGAAGCTTTCTTT.

The chain employs TRBV14 and TRBJ2-2; 8 nucleotides match TRBD1. Germline V gene lookup returns CDR1 SGHDN and CDR2 FVKESK. The CDR3 spans 16 residues. V lost 4 bases to trimming and J lost 1 base; unmatched junction nucleotides: 5. CDR3 protein: CASSPRGTGNTGELFF. The CDR3 bases are TGTGCCAGCAGCCCCCGAGGGACAGGGAACACCGGGGAGCTGTTTTTT.

This clonotype was picked up a small number of times. This sequence joins TRBV20-1 and TRBJ2-5; no definite D call. This CDR3 has 14 amino acids. Trimming left V 1 base short and J 1 base short, with 10 bases between. Germline V gene sequence: CDR1 DFQATT, CDR2 SNEGSKA (reference sequence). The CDR3 region is CSARGGSRQETQYF. The CDR3 nucleotides read TGCAGTGCTAGAGGTGGCAGCCGCCAAGAGACCCAGTACTTC.

Many counts were recorded for this clonotype. The chain recombines TRBV28 with TRBJ2-1; no clear D gene. Germline V gene data show CDR1 as MDHEN and CDR2 as SYDVKM. V gave up 5 bases and J gave up 6 bases, with 14 bases separating them. The CDR3 loop spans 14 amino acids. The CDR3 region is CASSTVGPPNEQFF. Written as DNA, the CDR3 is TGTGCCAGCAGTACAGTAGGCCCCCCCAATGAGCAGTTCTTC.